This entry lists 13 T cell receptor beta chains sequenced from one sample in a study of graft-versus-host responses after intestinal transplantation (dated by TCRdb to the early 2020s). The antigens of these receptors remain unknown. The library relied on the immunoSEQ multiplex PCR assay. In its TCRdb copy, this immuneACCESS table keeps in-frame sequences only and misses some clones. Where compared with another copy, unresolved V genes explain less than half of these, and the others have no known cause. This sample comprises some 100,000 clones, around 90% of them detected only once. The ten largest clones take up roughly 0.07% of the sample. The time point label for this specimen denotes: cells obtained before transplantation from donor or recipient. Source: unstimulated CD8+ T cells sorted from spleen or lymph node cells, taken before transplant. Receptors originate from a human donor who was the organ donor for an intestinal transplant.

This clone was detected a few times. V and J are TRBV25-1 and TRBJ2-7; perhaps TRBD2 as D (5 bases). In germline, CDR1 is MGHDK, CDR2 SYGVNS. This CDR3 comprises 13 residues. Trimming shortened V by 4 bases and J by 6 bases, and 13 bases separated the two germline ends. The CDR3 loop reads CASSVDIASEQYF. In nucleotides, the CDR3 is TGTGCCAGCAGTGTCGATATAGCGTCCGAGCAGTACTTC.

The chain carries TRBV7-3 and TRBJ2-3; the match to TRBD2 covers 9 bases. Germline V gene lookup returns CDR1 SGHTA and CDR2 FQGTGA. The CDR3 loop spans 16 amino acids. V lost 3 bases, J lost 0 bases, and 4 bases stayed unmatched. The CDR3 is CASSFPSGVSTDTQYF. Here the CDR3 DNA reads TGTGCCAGCAGCTTCCCTAGCGGGGTAAGCACAGATACGCAGTATTTT.

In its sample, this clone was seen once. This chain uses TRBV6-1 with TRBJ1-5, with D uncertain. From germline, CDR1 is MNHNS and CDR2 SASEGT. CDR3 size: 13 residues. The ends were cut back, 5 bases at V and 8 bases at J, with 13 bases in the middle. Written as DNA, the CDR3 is TGTGCCAGCAGTCAATCGGGTGAGGAGCCCCAGCATTTT. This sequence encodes CASSQSGEEPQHF.

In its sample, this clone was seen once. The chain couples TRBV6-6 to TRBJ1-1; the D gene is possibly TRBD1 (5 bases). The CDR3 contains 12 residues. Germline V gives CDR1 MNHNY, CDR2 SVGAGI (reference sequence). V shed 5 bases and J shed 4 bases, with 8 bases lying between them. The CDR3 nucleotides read TGTGCCAGCAGTCGTGACAGCACTGAAGCTTTCTTT. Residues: CASSRDSTEAFF.

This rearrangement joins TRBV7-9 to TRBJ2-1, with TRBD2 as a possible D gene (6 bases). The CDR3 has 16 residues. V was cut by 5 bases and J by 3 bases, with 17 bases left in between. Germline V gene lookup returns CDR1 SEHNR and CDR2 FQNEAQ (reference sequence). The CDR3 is CASSLGTHDYYNEQFF. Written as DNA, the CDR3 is TGTGCCAGCAGCCTCGGGACTCATGATTACTACAATGAGCAGTTCTTC.

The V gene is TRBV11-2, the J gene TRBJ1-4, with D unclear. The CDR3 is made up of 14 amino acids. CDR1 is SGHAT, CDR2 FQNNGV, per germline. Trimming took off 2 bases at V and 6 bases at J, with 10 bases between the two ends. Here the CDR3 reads CASSLTWLDEKLFF. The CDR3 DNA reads TGTGCCAGCAGCTTAACCTGGCTCGATGAAAAACTGTTTTTT.

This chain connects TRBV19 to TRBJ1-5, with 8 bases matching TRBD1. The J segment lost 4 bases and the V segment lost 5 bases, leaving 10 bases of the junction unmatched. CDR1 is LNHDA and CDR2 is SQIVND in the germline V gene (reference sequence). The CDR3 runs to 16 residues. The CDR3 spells CASSLTGGERNQPQHF. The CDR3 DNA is TGTGCCAGTAGTCTCACAGGGGGTGAAAGAAATCAGCCCCAGCATTTT.

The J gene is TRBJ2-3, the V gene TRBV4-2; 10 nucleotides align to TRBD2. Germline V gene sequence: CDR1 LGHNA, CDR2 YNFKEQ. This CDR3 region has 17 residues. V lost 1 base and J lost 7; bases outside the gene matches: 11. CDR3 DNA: TGTGCCAGCAGCCAAGTTCATGTAGCTAGCGGGAGCAATACGCAGTATTTT. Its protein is CASSQVHVASGSNTQYF.

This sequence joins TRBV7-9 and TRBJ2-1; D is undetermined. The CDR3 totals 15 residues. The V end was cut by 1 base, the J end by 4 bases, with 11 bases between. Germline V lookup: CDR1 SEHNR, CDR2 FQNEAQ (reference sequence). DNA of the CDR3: TGTGCCAGCAGCTTAGAGCCTACAGTATACAATGAGCAGTTCTTC. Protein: CASSLEPTVYNEQFF.

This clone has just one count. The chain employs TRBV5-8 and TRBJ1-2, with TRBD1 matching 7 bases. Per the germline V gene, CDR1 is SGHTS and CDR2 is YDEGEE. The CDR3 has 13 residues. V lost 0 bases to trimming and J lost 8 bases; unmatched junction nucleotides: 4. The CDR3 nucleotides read TGTGCCAGCAGCTTGGGACAGGGCGTAGGCTACACCTTC. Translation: CASSLGQGVGYTF.

The CDR3: CATLGEKLFF. As DNA, the CDR3 is TGTGCCACCTTGGGCGAAAAACTGTTTTTT. V usage is TRBV2 and J usage is TRBJ1-4, with D uncertain. Trimming took off 10 bases at V and 8 bases at J, with 8 bases between the two ends. This CDR3 region has 10 residues. CDR1 is SNHLY and CDR2 is FYNNEI in the germline V gene.

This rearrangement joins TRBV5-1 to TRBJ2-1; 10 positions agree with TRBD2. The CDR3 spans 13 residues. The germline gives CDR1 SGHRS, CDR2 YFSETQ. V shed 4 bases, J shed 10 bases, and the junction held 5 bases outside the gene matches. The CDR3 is CASSLASGREQFF. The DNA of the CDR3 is TGCGCCAGCAGCCTCGCTAGCGGGAGAGAGCAGTTCTTC.

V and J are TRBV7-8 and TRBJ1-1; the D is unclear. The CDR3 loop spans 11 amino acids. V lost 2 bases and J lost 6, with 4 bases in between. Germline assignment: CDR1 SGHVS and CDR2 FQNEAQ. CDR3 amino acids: CASSLSSEAFF. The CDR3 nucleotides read TGTGCCAGCAGCTTATCTTCTGAAGCTTTCTTT.